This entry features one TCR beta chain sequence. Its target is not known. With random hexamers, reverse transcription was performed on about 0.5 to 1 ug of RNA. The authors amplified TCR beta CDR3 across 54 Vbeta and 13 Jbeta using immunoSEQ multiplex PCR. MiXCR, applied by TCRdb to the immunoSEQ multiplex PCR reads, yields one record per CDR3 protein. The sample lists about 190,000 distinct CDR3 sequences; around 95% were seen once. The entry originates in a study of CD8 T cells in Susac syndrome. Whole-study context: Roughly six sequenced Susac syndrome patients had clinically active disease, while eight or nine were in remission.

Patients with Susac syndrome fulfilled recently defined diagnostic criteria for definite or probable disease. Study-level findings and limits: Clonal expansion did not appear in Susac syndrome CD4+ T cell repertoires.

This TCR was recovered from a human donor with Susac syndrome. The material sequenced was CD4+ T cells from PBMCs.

The CDR3 protein is CASSQDQGRWNEQYF. CDR3 in DNA: TGCGCCAGCAGCCAAGATCAGGGCAGATGGAACGAGCAGTACTTC. The chain joins TRBV4-3 to TRBJ2-7; weak D call: TRBD1 (5 bases). Germline values: CDR1 LGHNA, CDR2 YSLEER. V lost 0 bases to trimming and J lost 5 bases, with 14 bases between them. The CDR3 is 15 residues long.